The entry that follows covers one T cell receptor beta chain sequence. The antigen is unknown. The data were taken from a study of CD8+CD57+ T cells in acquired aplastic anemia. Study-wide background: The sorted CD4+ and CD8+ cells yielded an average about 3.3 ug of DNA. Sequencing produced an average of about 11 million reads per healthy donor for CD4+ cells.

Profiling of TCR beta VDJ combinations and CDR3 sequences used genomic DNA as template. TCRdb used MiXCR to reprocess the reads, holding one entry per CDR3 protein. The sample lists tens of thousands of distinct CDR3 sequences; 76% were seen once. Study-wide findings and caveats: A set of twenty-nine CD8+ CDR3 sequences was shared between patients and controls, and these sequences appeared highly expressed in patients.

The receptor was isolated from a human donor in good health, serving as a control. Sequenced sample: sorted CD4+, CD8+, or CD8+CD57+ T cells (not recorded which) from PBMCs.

CDR3 loop: CSARLGQTQKGEQFF. In DNA form, the CDR3 reads TGCAGTGCTAGACTAGGGCAGACTCAAAAGGGTGAGCAGTTCTTC. This chain links TRBV20-1 with TRBJ2-1; D gene ambiguous. CDR1 is DFQATT, CDR2 SNEGSKA, per germline (reference sequence). V was shortened by 2 bases and J by 9 bases, with 20 bases between the two germline ends. The CDR3 totals 15 residues.